The clone carrying this T cell receptor beta chain has only a few counts. The target antigen is unknown. This specimen comes from a study of T cell repertoires in cytomegalovirus infection. Study information: Indications came from public TCR beta signatures; they pointed to CMV infection and to a matching HLA type.

TCRdb re-called the reads through MiXCR, storing one row per CDR3 protein. The sample contains 600,000 to 800,000 distinct CDR3 sequences, about 24% of which appear only once. General study findings and limits: The ex vivo response showed dominance by HLA-C-restricted CMV-specific TCR beta clonotypes. Cumulative frequency of public TCR beta families picked out carriers of CMV plus the relevant HLA.

The length of the CDR3 is 12 residues. V was shortened by 7 bases and J by 14 bases, with 18 bases between the two germline ends. Per the germline V gene, CDR1 is MNHGY and CDR2 is SAAAGT. The sequence was collected from a human donor in good health (CMV status not recorded). Some clones in this sample may be carry-over from other donors' samples. The material sequenced was CD8+ T cells from PBMCs. The rearrangement joins TRBV6-8 to TRBJ2-1; a possible D gene is TRBD2 (5 bases). The CDR3 nucleotides read TGTGCCAGCAAAACCGGAGAACCCGGGGAGTTCTTC. It specifies CASKTGEPGEFF.